This T cell receptor beta chain emerged from a study of T cell changes during pregnancy in multiple sclerosis. Germline lookup yields CDR1 SGHVS and CDR2 FNYEAQ. V lost 5 bases to trimming and J lost 6 bases, with 20 bases between them. The CDR3 extends over 16 amino acids. Data came from immunoSEQ multiplex PCR; TCRdb stores just in-frame clones and leaves some out. The sample holds roughly 51,000 clones, 94% seen once. The sequence derives from a female donor with multiple sclerosis, enrolled in a pregnancy study. The rearrangement links TRBV7-6 to TRBJ1-5, with no clear D. Sample: CD8+ T cells from peripheral blood mononuclear cells, taken before pregnancy. For the CDR3, the DNA is TGTGCCAGCAGCCCCGGTCTCGGGTCCCATGTTCAGCCCCAGCATTTT. Translated: CASSPGLGSHVQPQHF.